Sequencing of this T cell receptor (beta chain) was carried out in a study of Ad26.COV2.S vaccination and SARS-CoV-2 variants. The study's findings and limits: Considerable breadth of spike-specific CD8+ and CD4+ T cell responses has reportedly been documented following vaccination. Vaccinees displayed broader spike-specific TCR repertoires than placebo recipients.

With respect to this clone: Antigen unknown.

Profiling relied on immunoSEQ multiplex PCR, and the TCRdb table lists in-frame clones only, not all of them. The table includes about 350,000 clones, about 90% detected once. Specimen: peripheral blood, collected after recovery from COVID-19. The receptor was derived from a human donor who had recovered from COVID-19.

Written as DNA, the CDR3 is TGCAGCGTTGTGGACGGAAGTAATTCACCCCTCCACTTT. Translation: CSVVDGSNSPLHF. The chain carries TRBV29-1 and TRBJ1-6; D is unclear. Between the trimmed V and J ends, which lost 4 bases and 6 bases, there was a span of 10 bases. Germline values: CDR1 SQVTM, CDR2 ANQGSEA. This CDR3 spans 13 amino acids.